These 4 T cell receptor beta chains came from one sample sequenced in a study of PD-1 blockade in classical Hodgkin lymphoma. The patients all showed relapse after autologous stem cell transplantation, while their brentuximab vedotin exposure varied. Profiling relied on immunoSEQ multiplex PCR, and the TCRdb table lists in-frame clones only, not all of them. The sample holds tens of thousands of clones, around 70% seen once. Material: peripheral blood mononuclear cells (PBMCs), obtained before the second cycle of nivolumab. The origin of the receptors is a human donor with classical Hodgkin lymphoma.

This clone was seen more than once but under ten times. The genes are TRBV7-8 and TRBJ1-6; D not certain. The V end was cut by 5 bases, the J end by 7 bases, with 18 bases between. Germline CDR1 reads SGHVS; CDR2 reads FQNEAQ. CDR3 length equals 16 residues. CDR3 protein: CASSRQVGGLNSPLHF. In DNA form, the CDR3 reads TGTGCCAGCAGCCGCCAGGTGGGTGGACTAAATTCACCCCTCCACTTT.

V and J are TRBV2 and TRBJ2-1; possibly TRBD1 or TRBD2 for D (5 bases each). CDR3 length equals 15 residues. V was pared by 4 bases and J by 4 bases, with 14 bases between. Per the germline V gene, CDR1 is SNHLY and CDR2 is FYNNEI. DNA of the CDR3: TGTGCCAGCAGTGTCGGGGACCCGTATTACAATGAGCAGTTCTTC. Protein sequence: CASSVGDPYYNEQFF.

The rearrangement joins TRBV5-1 to TRBJ1-6; 8 bases agree with TRBD1. Germline CDR1 is SGHRS and CDR2 is YFSETQ. CDR3 length equals 14 residues. Losses at the gene ends were 0 bases for V and 10 bases for J; bases not matched to a gene: 3. CDR3 residues: CASSLGQGKSPLHF. The DNA for the CDR3 is TGCGCCAGCAGCTTGGGACAGGGGAAGTCACCCCTCCACTTT.

The sample holds one count of this clone. The chain carries TRBV19 and TRBJ2-3; TRBD1 matches at 9 bases. Trimming removed 8 bases from V and 4 bases from J; junction bases left unmatched: 13. Per germline, CDR1 LNHDA and CDR2 SQIVND (reference sequence). The CDR3 has 16 residues. The CDR3 sequence is CASRSSGQGLADTQYF. The CDR3, as DNA: TGTGCCAGTCGCTCCTCGGGACAGGGATTAGCAGATACGCAGTATTTT.